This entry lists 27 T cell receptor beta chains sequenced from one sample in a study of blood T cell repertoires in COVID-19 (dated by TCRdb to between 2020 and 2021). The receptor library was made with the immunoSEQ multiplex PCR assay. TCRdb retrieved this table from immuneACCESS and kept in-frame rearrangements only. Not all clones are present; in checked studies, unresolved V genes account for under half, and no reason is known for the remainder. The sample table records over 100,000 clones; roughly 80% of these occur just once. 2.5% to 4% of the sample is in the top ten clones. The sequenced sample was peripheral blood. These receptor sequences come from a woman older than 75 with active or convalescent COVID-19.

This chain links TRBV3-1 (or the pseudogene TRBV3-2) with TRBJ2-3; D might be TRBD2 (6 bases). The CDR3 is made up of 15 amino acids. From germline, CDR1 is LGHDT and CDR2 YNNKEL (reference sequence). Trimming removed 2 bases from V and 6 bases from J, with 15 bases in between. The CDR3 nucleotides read TGTGCCAGCAGCCAAACCACGGGGGTTTACGATACGCAGTATTTT. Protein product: CASSQTTGVYDTQYF.

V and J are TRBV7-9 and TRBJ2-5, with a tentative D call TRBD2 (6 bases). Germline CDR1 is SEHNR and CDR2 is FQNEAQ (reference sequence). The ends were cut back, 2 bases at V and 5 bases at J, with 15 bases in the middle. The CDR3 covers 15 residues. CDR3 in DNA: TGTGCCAGCAGCTTAAGTGTCGGGGGAAGGGAGACCCAGTACTTC. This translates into CASSLSVGGRETQYF.

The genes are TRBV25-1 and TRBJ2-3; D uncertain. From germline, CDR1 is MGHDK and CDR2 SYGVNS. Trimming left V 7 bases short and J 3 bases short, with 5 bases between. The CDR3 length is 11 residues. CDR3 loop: CASTPTDTQYF. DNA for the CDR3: TGTGCCAGCACCCCGACAGATACGCAGTATTTT.

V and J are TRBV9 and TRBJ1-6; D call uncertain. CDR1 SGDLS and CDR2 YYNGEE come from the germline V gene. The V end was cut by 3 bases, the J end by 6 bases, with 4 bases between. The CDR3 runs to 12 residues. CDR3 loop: CASSGPNSPLHF. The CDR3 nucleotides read TGTGCCAGCAGCGGGCCTAATTCACCCCTCCACTTT.

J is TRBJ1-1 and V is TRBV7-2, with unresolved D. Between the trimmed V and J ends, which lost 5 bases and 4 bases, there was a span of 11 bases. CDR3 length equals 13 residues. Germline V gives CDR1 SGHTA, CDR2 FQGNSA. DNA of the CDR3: TGTGCCAGCAGCCCTAGACTTGTCACTGAAGCTTTCTTT. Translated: CASSPRLVTEAFF.

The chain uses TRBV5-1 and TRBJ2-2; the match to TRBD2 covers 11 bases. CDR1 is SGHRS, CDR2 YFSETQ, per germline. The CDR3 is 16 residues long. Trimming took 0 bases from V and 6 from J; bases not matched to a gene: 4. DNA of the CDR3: TGCGCCAGCAGCTTGGCTAGCGGGGGGTGCGCCGGGGAGCTGTTTTTT. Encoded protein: CASSLASGGCAGELFF.

As DNA, the CDR3 is TGTGCCAGCAGTGACTCAACTCGGAGAAACACTGAAGCTTTCTTT. This codes for CASSDSTRRNTEAFF. The chain is built from TRBV6-4 and TRBJ1-1; D unclear. CDR3 length: 15 amino acids. V gave up 0 bases and J gave up 2 bases, with 10 bases separating them. The V gene's germline CDR1 is MRHNA and CDR2 SNTAGT.

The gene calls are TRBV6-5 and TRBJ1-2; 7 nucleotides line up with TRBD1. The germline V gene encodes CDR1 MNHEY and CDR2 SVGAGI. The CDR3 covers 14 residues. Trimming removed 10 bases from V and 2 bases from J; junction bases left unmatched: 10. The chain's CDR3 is CATTGLTLNYGYTF. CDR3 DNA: TGTGCCACGACAGGGCTTACGCTGAACTATGGCTACACCTTC.

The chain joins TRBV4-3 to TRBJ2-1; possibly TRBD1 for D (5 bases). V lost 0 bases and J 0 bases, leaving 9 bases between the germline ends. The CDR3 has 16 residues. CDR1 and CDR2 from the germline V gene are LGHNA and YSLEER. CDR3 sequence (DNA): TGCGCCAGCAGCCAAGATGGGGCCCCCTCCTACAATGAGCAGTTCTTC. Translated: CASSQDGAPSYNEQFF.

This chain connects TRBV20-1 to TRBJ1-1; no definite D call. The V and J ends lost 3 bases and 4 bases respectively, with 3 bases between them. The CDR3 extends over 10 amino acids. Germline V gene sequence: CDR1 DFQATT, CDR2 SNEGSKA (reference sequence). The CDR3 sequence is CSARRTEAFF. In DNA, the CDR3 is TGCAGTGCTAGGCGCACTGAAGCTTTCTTT.

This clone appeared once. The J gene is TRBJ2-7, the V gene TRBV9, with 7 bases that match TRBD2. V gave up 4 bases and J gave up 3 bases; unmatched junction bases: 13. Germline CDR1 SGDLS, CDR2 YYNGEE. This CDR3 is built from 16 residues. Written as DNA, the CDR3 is TGTGCCAGCAGCCCAGAGAAGGCGGGGGACTTCTACGAGCAGTACTTC. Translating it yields CASSPEKAGDFYEQYF.

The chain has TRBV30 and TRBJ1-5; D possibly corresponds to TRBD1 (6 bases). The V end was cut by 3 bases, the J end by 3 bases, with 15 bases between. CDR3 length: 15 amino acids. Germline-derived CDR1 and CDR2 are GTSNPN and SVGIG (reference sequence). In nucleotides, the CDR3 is TGTGCCTGGAGCCTTTCGACAGGTCCCAATCAGCCCCAGCATTTT. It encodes CAWSLSTGPNQPQHF.

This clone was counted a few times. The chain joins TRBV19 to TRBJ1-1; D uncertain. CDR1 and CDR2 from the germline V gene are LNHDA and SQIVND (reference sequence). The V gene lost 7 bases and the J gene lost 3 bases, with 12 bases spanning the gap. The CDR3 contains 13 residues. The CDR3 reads CASTQEFYTEAFF. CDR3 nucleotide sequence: TGTGCCAGTACCCAGGAATTCTACACTGAAGCTTTCTTT.

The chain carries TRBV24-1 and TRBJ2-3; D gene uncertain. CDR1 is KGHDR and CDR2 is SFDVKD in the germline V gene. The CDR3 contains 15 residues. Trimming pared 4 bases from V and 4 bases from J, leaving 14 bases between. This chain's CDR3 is CATSDNQKNPDTQYF. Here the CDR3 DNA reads TGTGCCACCAGTGACAACCAGAAAAACCCAGATACGCAGTATTTT.

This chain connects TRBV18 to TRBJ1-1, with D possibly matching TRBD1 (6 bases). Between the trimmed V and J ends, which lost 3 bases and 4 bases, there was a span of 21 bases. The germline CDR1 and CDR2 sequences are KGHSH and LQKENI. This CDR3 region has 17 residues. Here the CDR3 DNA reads TGTGCCAGCTCACCGGGGGGGACTGGGGGCTGGATCACTGAAGCTTTCTTT. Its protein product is CASSPGGTGGWITEAFF. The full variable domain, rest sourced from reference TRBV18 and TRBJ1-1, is NAGVMQNPRHLVRRRGQEARLRCSPMKGHSHVYWYRQLPEEGLKFMVYLQKENIIDESGMPKERFSAEFPKEGPSILRIQQVVRGDSAAYFCASSPGGTGGWITEAFFGQGTRLTVV.

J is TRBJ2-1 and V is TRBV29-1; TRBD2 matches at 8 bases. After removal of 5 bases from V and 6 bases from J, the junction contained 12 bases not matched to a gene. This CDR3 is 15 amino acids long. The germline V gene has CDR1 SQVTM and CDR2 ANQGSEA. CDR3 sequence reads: CSVKGTSDGSNEQFF. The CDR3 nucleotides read TGCAGCGTTAAGGGGACTAGTGACGGCTCCAATGAGCAGTTCTTC.

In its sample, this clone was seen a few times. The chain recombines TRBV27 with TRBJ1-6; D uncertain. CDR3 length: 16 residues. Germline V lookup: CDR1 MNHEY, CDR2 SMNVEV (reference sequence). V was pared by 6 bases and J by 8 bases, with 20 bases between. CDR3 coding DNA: TGTGCCAGCAGAGTTAAGTCGGTACAGCGGGATTCACCCCTCCACTTT. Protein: CASRVKSVQRDSPLHF.

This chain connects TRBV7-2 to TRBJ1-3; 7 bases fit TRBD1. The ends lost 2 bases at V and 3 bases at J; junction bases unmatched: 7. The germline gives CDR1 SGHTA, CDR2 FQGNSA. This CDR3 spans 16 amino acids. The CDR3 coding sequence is TGTGCCAGCAGCTTACCCCGACAGGGAGGTGGAAACACCATATATTTT. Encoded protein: CASSLPRQGGGNTIYF.

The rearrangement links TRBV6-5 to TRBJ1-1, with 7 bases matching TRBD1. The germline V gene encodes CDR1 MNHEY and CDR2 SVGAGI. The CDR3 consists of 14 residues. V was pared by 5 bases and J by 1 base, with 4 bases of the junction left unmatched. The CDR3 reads CASSPRQGNTEAFF. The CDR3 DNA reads TGTGCCAGCAGTCCCAGACAGGGGAACACTGAAGCTTTCTTT.

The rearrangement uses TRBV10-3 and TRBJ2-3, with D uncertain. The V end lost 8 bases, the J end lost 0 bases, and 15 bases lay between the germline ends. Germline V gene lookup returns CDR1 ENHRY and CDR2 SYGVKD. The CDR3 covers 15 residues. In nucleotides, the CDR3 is TGTGCCATCGATGAAGTAAGCAATAGCACAGATACGCAGTATTTT. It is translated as CAIDEVSNSTDTQYF.

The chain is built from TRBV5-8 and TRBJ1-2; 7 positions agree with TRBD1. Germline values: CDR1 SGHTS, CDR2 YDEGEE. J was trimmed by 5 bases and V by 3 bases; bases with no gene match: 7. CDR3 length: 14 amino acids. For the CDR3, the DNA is TGTGCCAGCAGCTCCCGGGACAGAGTTTATGGCTACACCTTC. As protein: CASSSRDRVYGYTF. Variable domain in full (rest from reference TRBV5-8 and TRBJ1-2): EAGVTQSPTHLIKTRGQQATLRCSPISGHTSVYWYQQALGLGLQFLLWYDEGEERNRGNFPPRFSGRQFPNYSSELNVNALELEDSALYLCASSSRDRVYGYTFGSGTRLTVV.

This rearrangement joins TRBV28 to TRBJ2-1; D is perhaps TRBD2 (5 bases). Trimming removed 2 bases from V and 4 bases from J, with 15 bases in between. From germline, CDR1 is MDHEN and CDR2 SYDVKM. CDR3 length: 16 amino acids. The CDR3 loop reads CASSLNGLTPYNEQFF. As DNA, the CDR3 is TGTGCCAGCAGTTTAAATGGACTCACTCCTTACAATGAGCAGTTCTTC.

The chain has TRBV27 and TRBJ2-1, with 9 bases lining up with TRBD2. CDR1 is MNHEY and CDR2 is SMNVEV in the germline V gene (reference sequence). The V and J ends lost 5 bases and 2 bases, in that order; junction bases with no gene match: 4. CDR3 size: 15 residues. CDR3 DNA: TGTGCCAGCAGTGCGACTAGCGGAGCCTACAATGAGCAGTTCTTC. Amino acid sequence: CASSATSGAYNEQFF.

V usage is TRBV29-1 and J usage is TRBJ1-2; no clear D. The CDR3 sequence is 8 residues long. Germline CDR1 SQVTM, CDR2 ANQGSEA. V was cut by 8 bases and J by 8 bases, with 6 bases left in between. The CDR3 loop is CSPRGYTF. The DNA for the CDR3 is TGCAGCCCGAGAGGCTACACCTTC.

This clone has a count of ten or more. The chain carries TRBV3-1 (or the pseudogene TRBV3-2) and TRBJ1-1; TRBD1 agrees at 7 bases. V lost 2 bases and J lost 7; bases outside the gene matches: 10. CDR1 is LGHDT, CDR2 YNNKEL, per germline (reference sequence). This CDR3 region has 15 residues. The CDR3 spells CASSQLGTGTDEAFF. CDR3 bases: TGTGCCAGCAGCCAACTAGGGACCGGGACAGATGAAGCTTTCTTT.

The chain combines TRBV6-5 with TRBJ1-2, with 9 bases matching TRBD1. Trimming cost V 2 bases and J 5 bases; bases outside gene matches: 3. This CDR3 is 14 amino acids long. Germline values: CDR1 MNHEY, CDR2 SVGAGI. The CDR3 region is CASSYPGQGYGYTF. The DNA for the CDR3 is TGTGCCAGCAGTTACCCGGGACAGGGATATGGCTACACCTTC.

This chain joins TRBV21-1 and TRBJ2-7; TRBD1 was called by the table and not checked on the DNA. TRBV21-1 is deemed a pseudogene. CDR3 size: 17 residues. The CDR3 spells CASTPKPKQGHSYEQYF. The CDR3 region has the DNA TGTGCCAGCACCCCAAAACCAAAACAGGGTCACTCCTACGAGCAGTACTTC.